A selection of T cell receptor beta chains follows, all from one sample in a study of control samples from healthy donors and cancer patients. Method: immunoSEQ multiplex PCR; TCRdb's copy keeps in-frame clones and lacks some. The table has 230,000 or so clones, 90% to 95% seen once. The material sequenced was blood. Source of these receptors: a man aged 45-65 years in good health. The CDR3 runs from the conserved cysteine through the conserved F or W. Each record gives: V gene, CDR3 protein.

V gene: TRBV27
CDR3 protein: CASSFLGGSDTQYF

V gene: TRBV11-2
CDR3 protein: CASSPRRAGFSYEQYF

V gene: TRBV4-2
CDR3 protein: CASSQEPTSGGRETQYF

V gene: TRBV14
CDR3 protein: CASSQGGNTIYF

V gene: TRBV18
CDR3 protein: CASSPQGGSGANVLTF

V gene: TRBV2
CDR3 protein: CASSILGTGNQPQHF

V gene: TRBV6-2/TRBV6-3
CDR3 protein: CASSYGMQPQHF

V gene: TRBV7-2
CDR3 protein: CASSSDVYSGKLFF

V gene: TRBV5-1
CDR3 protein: CASRGGKSTDTQYF

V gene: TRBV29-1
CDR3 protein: CSVEDGGREQYF

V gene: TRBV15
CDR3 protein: CATSRDHNTEAFF

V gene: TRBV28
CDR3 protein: CASRGGTDYGYTF

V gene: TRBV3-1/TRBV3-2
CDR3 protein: CASSPLATGYYGYTF

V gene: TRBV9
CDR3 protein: CASSTLGHRNTEAFF

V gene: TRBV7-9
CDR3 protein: CASSSHSGEETQYF

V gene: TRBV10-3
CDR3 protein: CAISREEVNNEQFF

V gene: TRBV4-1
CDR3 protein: CASSLGRSSYNSPLHF